This TCR beta chain was sequenced for a study of Ad26.COV2.S vaccination and SARS-CoV-2 variants. Libraries were prepared by immunoSEQ multiplex PCR; TCRdb keeps only in-frame clonotypes and omits some of them. The table shows hundreds of thousands of clones, with over 75% occurring only once. Sample treatment: some 19 received Ad26.COV2.S at low or high dose, single or two shots; about five received placebo; per-sample allocation not given. Day 63 after the first injection of vaccine or placebo was the sampling time. The source was peripheral blood, collected in a trial of Ad26.COV2.S vaccine versus placebo. The sequence was obtained from a person aged 18-60 years who received the Ad26.COV2.S COVID-19 vaccine or a placebo.

CDR3 in amino acids: CATSDPSGLAGVTDTQYF. CDR3 DNA: TGTGCCACCAGTGACCCTTCCGGACTAGCGGGAGTTACAGATACGCAGTATTTT. The chain employs TRBV24-1 and TRBJ2-3, with 13 nucleotides matching TRBD2. V was clipped by 4 bases and J by 3 bases; unmatched bases: 9. The germline CDR1 and CDR2 sequences are KGHDR and SFDVKD. The CDR3 has 18 residues.